This T cell receptor beta chain emerged from a study of cytomegalovirus exposure and HLA in healthy donors. The V gene's germline CDR1 is ENHRY and CDR2 SYGVKD. This CDR3 comprises 12 residues. Trimming removed 0 bases from V and 6 bases from J, with 4 bases in between. This PCR relied on a set of 60 Vbeta primers and 13 Jbeta primers. The repertoire was sequenced with immunoSEQ multiplex PCR; TCRdb's copy has only in-frame clones and lacks some. The data contain under 200,000 clones, 70% to 80% of them singletons. About this clone itself: Other DNA sequences from this sample encode an identical CDR3 as well.

The sample was PBMCs. The TCR comes from a male donor in good health and CMV-seropositive. The V gene is TRBV10-3, the J gene TRBJ2-3; the D is unclear. CDR3 sequence (DNA): TGTGCCATCAGTGAGTCACGGGATACGCAGTATTTT. This sequence encodes CAISESRDTQYF.